These T cell receptor beta chains were read from a single sample in a study of tumor-infiltrating lymphocytes in localized non-small cell lung cancer. The table came from immunoSEQ multiplex PCR; TCRdb's copy has only in-frame clones and leaves some out. The sample lists 7,000 to 8,500 clones, 65% to 80% seen once, with under 6% in the top ten. Material for sequencing was lung tumor tissue. These receptors were taken from a human donor with non-small cell lung cancer. Both conserved end residues are part of each CDR3. The D gene is left open where the match is weak. Not every row has a clone size; where given, it reads once, few, many or a size class.

size: few
V: TRBV27
J: TRBJ2-1
D: NA
DNA: TGTGCCAGCAGTCCCCGTTTTGGAGCGGACCACAATGAGCAGTTCTTC
CDR3: CASSPRFGADHNEQFF

size: NA
V: TRBV4-3
J: TRBJ1-4
D: TRBD1
DNA: TGCGCCAGCAGCAACAGGGGGCGGGCTAATGAAAAACTGTTTTTT
CDR3: CASSNRGRANEKLFF

size: NA
V: TRBV5-6
J: TRBJ1-1
D: NA
DNA: TGTGCCAGCAGCTTGGGGGTTTCGCCCACTGAAGCTTTCTTT
CDR3: CASSLGVSPTEAFF

size: few
V: TRBV7-9
J: TRBJ1-4
D: NA
DNA: TGTGCCAGCAGCTTTGGGTCAATCAATGAAAAACTGTTTTTT
CDR3: CASSFGSINEKLFF

size: NA
V: TRBV4-3
J: TRBJ1-1
D: NA
DNA: TGCGCCAGCAGCCAAGATCGAGGGGGGTTGGCTTTCTTT
CDR3: CASSQDRGGLAFF

size: NA
V: TRBV7-2
J: TRBJ2-7
D: NA
DNA: TGTGCCAGCAGCTTACAGGGCCGAGTCACTGACGAGCAGTACTTC
CDR3: CASSLQGRVTDEQYF

size: NA
V: TRBV7-9
J: TRBJ2-3
D: TRBD2
DNA: TGTGCCAGCAGCGATGGACTAGCGGGAGGAGTCGGCACGCAGTATTTT
CDR3: CASSDGLAGGVGTQYF

size: NA
V: TRBV28
J: TRBJ2-7
D: NA
DNA: TGTGCCAGCAGTAGTGGTACCTACGAGCAGTACTTC
CDR3: CASSSGTYEQYF

size: NA
V: TRBV27
J: TRBJ2-7
D: NA
DNA: TGTGCCAGCAGGTTAGGATGGGACTACGAGCAGTACTTC
CDR3: CASRLGWDYEQYF

size: NA
V: TRBV19
J: TRBJ2-7
D: NA
DNA: TGTGCCCTAGCCGAGCAGTACTTC
CDR3: CALAEQYF

size: NA
V: TRBV28
J: TRBJ2-7
D: NA
DNA: TGTGCCAGCAGTTTCTACGTCTACGAGCAGTACTTC
CDR3: CASSFYVYEQYF

size: NA
V: TRBV30
J: TRBJ2-1
D: NA
DNA: TGTGCCTGCCTCACGGGCGTGGGGGGTGAGCAGTTCTTC
CDR3: CACLTGVGGEQFF

size: NA
V: TRBV5-3
J: TRBJ1-5
D: NA
DNA: TGTGCCAGAAGCGGGATGTGGGACGGTTCAGATCAGCCCCAGCATTTT
CDR3: CARSGMWDGSDQPQHF

size: NA
V: TRBV25-1
J: TRBJ2-1
D: NA
DNA: TGTGCCAGCAGTGACAGGGCCGACAATGAGCAGTTCTTC
CDR3: CASSDRADNEQFF

size: few
V: TRBV28
J: TRBJ2-3
D: NA
DNA: TGTGCCAGCACGGCGACTAGCACAGATACGCAGTATTTT
CDR3: CASTATSTDTQYF

size: NA
V: TRBV30
J: TRBJ2-2
D: NA
DNA: TGTGCCTGGAGTGTTGGGGACACCGGGGAGCTGTTTTTT
CDR3: CAWSVGDTGELFF

size: NA
V: TRBV9
J: TRBJ2-1
D: TRBD2
DNA: TGTGCCAGCAGCGTAGGGATAGCGGGAGTGGTCAATGAGCAGTTCTTC
CDR3: CASSVGIAGVVNEQFF

size: few
V: TRBV4-2
J: TRBJ1-2
D: NA
DNA: TGTGCCAGCAGCCAAGAAATAGGGGTACGGTATGGCTACACCTTC
CDR3: CASSQEIGVRYGYTF

size: NA
V: TRBV5-1
J: TRBJ2-1
D: TRBD1
DNA: TGCGCCAGCAACCCGGGACAGGGGGGTAGGGAGCAGTTCTTC
CDR3: CASNPGQGGREQFF

size: NA
V: TRBV5-1
J: TRBJ2-7
D: TRBD2
DNA: TGCGCCAGCAGCGGTAGCGGGGGAAGGTCCTACGAGCAGTACTTC
CDR3: CASSGSGGRSYEQYF

size: NA
V: TRBV27
J: TRBJ2-3
D: TRBD2
DNA: TGTGCCAGCAGTTTCGGACTAGCGGGATTAGATACGCAGTATTTT
CDR3: CASSFGLAGLDTQYF

size: few
V: TRBV7-7
J: TRBJ1-2
D: TRBD1
DNA: TGTGCTAGCAGCTTAATTTGGGGGACAGGGATCCCAGGTCCCTATGGCTACACCTTC
CDR3: CASSLIWGTGIPGPYGYTF

size: NA
V: TRBV6-1
J: TRBJ2-7
D: NA
DNA: TGTGCCAGCAATCAGGGGCGGTACGAGCAGTACTTC
CDR3: CASNQGRYEQYF

size: once
V: TRBV4-3
J: TRBJ1-3
D: NA
DNA: TGCGCCAGCAGCCAAGATGGGGCCGGAGGATCTGGAAACACCATATATTTT
CDR3: CASSQDGAGGSGNTIYF

size: NA
V: TRBV19
J: TRBJ1-1
D: TRBD1
DNA: TGTGCCAGTTTCAGGGGGCTTGAAGCTTTCTTT
CDR3: CASFRGLEAFF

size: NA
V: TRBV21-1
J: TRBJ2-7
D: NA
DNA: TGTGCCAGCAGCAAAAACGGGAGGGAGGGGACCTTAAGCTCCTACGAGCAGTACTTC
CDR3: CASSKNGREGTLSSYEQYF

size: NA
V: TRBV2
J: TRBJ2-1
D: NA
DNA: TGTGCCAGCAGTGTATACAATGAGCAGTTCTTC
CDR3: CASSVYNEQFF

size: NA
V: TRBV19
J: TRBJ2-1
D: TRBD2
DNA: TGTGCCAGTAGTGTGACTAGCGGGGATTACAATGAGCAGTTCTTC
CDR3: CASSVTSGDYNEQFF

size: NA
V: TRBV5-1
J: TRBJ1-1
D: NA
DNA: TGCGCCAGCAGCTTGGCTGTGGGGAACACTGAAGCTTTCTTT
CDR3: CASSLAVGNTEAFF

size: NA
V: TRBV18
J: TRBJ1-3
D: NA
DNA: TGTGCCAGCTCACTCAACTCCGGGACGTCCACTGGAAACACCATATATTTT
CDR3: CASSLNSGTSTGNTIYF

size: NA
V: TRBV7-3
J: TRBJ2-1
D: TRBD1
DNA: TGTGCCAGCAGCTTAAATGTAGGGGGGACAGGGTTGGGGTTCTACAATGAGCAGTTCTTC
CDR3: CASSLNVGGTGLGFYNEQFF

size: NA
V: TRBV5-6
J: TRBJ2-3
D: NA
DNA: TGTGCCAGCAGCGCCATTTTAACAGGGGGACTAGCTAGCACAGATACGCAGTATTTT
CDR3: CASSAILTGGLASTDTQYF

size: NA
V: TRBV28
J: TRBJ1-2
D: NA
DNA: TGTGCCAGCAGTCCAGCGGGGGCCTATGGCTACACCTTC
CDR3: CASSPAGAYGYTF

size: once
V: TRBV5-1
J: TRBJ2-2
D: TRBD1
DNA: TGCGCCAGCAGCTTGGTGGCAGGGGGCAGGACCGGGGAGCTGTTTTTT
CDR3: CASSLVAGGRTGELFF

size: NA
V: TRBV30
J: TRBJ2-7
D: TRBD2
DNA: TGTGCCTGGGAATCCCGGACTAGCGGGCGTCCCTACGAGCAGTACTTC
CDR3: CAWESRTSGRPYEQYF

size: NA
V: TRBV19
J: TRBJ2-1
D: TRBD2
DNA: TGTGCCAGTAGTGCAACTAGCGGGAGTTACAATGAGCAGTTCTTC
CDR3: CASSATSGSYNEQFF

size: NA
V: TRBV5-1
J: TRBJ1-5
D: NA
DNA: TGCGCCAGCAGCTGGGGAGGGTCCCATAGCAATCAGCCCCAGCATTTT
CDR3: CASSWGGSHSNQPQHF

size: NA
V: TRBV5-4
J: TRBJ2-1
D: TRBD1
DNA: TGTGCCAGCAGCTTGGCGCAGGGGGCCGGTTCCTACAATGAGCAGTTCTTC
CDR3: CASSLAQGAGSYNEQFF

size: once
V: TRBV19
J: TRBJ1-2
D: TRBD1
DNA: TGTGCCAGTAGTCCGACAGGGGGCAGCTATGGCTACACCTTC
CDR3: CASSPTGGSYGYTF

size: NA
V: TRBV27
J: TRBJ2-1
D: TRBD2
DNA: TGTGCCAGCAGCTCCTCCAGCGGGGTTTACAATGAGCAGTTCTTC
CDR3: CASSSSSGVYNEQFF